Listed below are T cell receptor beta chains from one sample, sequenced in a study of T cell responses to AZD1222 COVID-19 vaccine. Some clones are missing from TCRdb's copy, which holds only in-frame ones; the method was immunoSEQ multiplex PCR. Of 50,000 to 70,000 clones in the sample, approximately 86% were seen once. This specimen consisted of peripheral blood, obtained 28 days after the second AZD1222 dose. These receptors were collected from an adult who received the AZD1222 COVID-19 vaccine. The CDR3 runs from the conserved cysteine through the conserved F or W. D genes are given only for firm matches. Only some rows state a clone size, as once, few, many or a class for expanded clones.

clone_size j_call d_call v_call cdr3_aa cdr3_nt
- TRBJ1-4 - TRBV5-1 CASSVSVRSNEKLFF TGCGCCAGCAGCGTATCCGTGAGATCTAATGAAAAACTGTTTTTT
- TRBJ2-7 - TRBV6-5 CASVRDLLLDEQYF TGTGCCAGCGTCCGGGACCTCCTCTTAGACGAGCAGTACTTC
- TRBJ1-6 - TRBV5-5 CASSSDGGNLGSPLHF TGTGCCAGCAGCTCCGACGGCGGGAACCTCGGTTCACCCCTCCACTTT
- TRBJ1-1 - TRBV18 CASSFLALMNTEAFF TGTGCCAGCTCATTTTTAGCCCTGATGAACACTGAAGCTTTCTTT
- TRBJ1-5 - TRBV7-9 CASSLVRGGYSNQPQHF TGTGCCAGCAGCTTAGTAAGGGGGGGTTATAGCAATCAGCCCCAGCATTTT
- TRBJ1-1 - TRBV6-5 CASSRLGQEAFF TGTGCCAGCAGTCGCCTCGGACAGGAAGCTTTCTTT
- TRBJ2-5 - TRBV28 CASSLGGTAQETQYF TGTGCCAGCAGCCTTGGAGGGACAGCCCAAGAGACCCAGTACTTC
- TRBJ2-1 - TRBV7-9 CASSLGLTGGGNEQFF TGTGCCAGCAGCTTAGGGCTCACAGGAGGCGGCAATGAGCAGTTCTTC
- TRBJ1-2 - TRBV18 CASSLRTDYGYTF TGTGCCAGCTCACTCAGGACGGACTATGGCTACACCTTC
- TRBJ2-1 TRBD1 TRBV30 CAWRANTGGNEQFF TGTGCCTGGAGGGCTAACACAGGGGGCAATGAGCAGTTCTTC
- TRBJ1-2 TRBD1 TRBV6-1 CASSEAQGQGVWYNYGYTF TGTGCCAGCAGTGAAGCCCAGGGACAGGGCGTTTGGTACAACTATGGCTACACCTTC
- TRBJ2-2 TRBD1 TRBV7-9 CASSLTSGTGNTGELFF TGTGCCAGCAGCTTAACCTCCGGGACAGGGAACACCGGGGAGCTGTTTTTT
- TRBJ2-7 - TRBV27 CASSLKEVTGEQYF TGTGCCAGCAGTTTAAAAGAGGTGACGGGGGAGCAGTACTTC
- TRBJ1-2 TRBD1 TRBV28 CASSPTGTGNGYTF TGTGCCAGCAGTCCGACCGGGACAGGGAATGGCTACACCTTC
- TRBJ2-7 - TRBV7-8 CASSTMAGNTPAEQYF TGTGCCAGCAGCACCATGGCAGGGAACACTCCGGCCGAGCAGTACTTC
- TRBJ2-1 - TRBV27 CASSTSSSTEQFF TGTGCCAGCAGTACCTCCTCTAGTACTGAGCAGTTCTTC
- TRBJ1-1 TRBD1 TRBV29-1 CSVHPQGASTEAFF TGCAGCGTCCATCCGCAGGGGGCTTCGACTGAAGCTTTCTTT
few TRBJ2-6 TRBD1 TRBV11-3 CASSLGGTAGANVLTF TGTGCCAGCAGCTTAGGTGGGACAGCTGGGGCCAACGTCCTGACTTTC
- TRBJ1-6 - TRBV28 CASSWRWSPTGNSPLHF TGTGCCAGCAGTTGGAGATGGTCCCCGACCGGGAATTCACCCCTCCACTTT
- TRBJ2-5 - TRBV6-5 CASSNRGAETQYF TGTGCCAGCAGTAACCGGGGAGCAGAGACCCAGTACTTC
once TRBJ1-5 TRBD1 TRBV28 CASSSVSGTGILRQPQHF TGTGCCAGCAGTTCGGTTTCCGGGACAGGGATCTTGCGTCAGCCCCAGCATTTT
once TRBJ2-3 TRBD1 TRBV27 CASSPRDREDTQYF TGTGCCAGCAGTCCGCGGGACAGGGAAGATACGCAGTATTTT
- TRBJ1-3 - TRBV11-2 CASSPGGFFSGNTIYF TGTGCCAGCAGCCCTGGCGGGTTTTTCTCTGGAAACACCATATATTTT
- TRBJ2-7 - TRBV9 CASSPLGASREQYF TGTGCCAGCAGCCCGTTAGGGGCCTCACGCGAGCAGTACTTC
- TRBJ1-4 - TRBV19 CASLDWANEKLFF TGTGCCAGTCTAGATTGGGCTAATGAAAAACTGTTTTTT
- TRBJ2-1 - TRBV28 CASSPSGSSYNEQFF TGTGCCAGCAGTCCGAGCGGAAGCTCCTACAATGAGCAGTTCTTC
once TRBJ1-5 - TRBV28 CASSFTGSQPQHF TGTGCCAGCAGTTTTACGGGGTCTCAGCCCCAGCATTTT
- TRBJ1-1 - TRBV29-1 CSVAGRGAEAFF TGCAGCGTTGCAGGGAGGGGAGCTGAAGCTTTCTTT
- TRBJ2-7 - TRBV7-9 CASSVNGGDGYEQYF TGTGCCAGCAGCGTAAATGGGGGAGATGGCTACGAGCAGTACTTC